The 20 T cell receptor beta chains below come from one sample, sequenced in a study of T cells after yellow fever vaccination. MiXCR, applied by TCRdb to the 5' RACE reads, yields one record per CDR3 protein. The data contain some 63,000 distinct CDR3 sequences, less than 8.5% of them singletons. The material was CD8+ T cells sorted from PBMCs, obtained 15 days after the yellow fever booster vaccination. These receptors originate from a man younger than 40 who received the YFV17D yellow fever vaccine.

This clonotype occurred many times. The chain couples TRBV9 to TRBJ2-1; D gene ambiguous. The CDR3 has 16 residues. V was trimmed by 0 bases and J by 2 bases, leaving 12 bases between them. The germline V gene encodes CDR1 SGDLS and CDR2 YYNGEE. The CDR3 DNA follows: TGTGCCAGCAGCGTAGGGTTGGCAGCCGCCTACAATGAGCAGTTCTTC. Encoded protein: CASSVGLAAAYNEQFF.

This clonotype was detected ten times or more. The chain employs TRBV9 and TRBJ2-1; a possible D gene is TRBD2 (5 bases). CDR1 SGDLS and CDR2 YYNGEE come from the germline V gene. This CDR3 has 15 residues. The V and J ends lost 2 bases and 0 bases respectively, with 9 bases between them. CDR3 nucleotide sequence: TGTGCCAGCAGCGTTAGTCGGGGCTCCTACAATGAGCAGTTCTTC. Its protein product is CASSVSRGSYNEQFF.

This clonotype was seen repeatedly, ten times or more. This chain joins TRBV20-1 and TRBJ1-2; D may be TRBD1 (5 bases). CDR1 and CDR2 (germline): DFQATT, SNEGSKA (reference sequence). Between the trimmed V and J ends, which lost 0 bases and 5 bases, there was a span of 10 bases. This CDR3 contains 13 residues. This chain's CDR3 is CSARDVGGYGYTF. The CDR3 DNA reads TGCAGTGCTAGAGACGTCGGGGGGTATGGCTACACCTTC.

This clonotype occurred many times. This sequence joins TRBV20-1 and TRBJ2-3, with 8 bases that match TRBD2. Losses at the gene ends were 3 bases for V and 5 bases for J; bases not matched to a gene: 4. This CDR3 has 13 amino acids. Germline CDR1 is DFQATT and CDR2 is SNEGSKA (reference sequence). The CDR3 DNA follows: TGCAGTGCTAGCCCGGGACTAGTAGATACGCAGTATTTT. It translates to CSASPGLVDTQYF.

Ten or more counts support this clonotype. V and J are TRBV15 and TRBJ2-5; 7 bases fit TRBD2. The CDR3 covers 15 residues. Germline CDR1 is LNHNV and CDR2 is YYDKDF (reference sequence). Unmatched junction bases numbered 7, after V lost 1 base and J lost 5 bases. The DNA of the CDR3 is TGTGCCACCAGCAGAGGCGCGGGAGTAGGGGAGACCCAGTACTTC. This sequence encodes CATSRGAGVGETQYF.

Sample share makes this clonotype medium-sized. The CDR3 DNA sequence: TGTGCCAGCAGCCCAACCGGACAGGGCACCTACAATGAGCAGTTCTTC. Its translation: CASSPTGQGTYNEQFF. The V call is TRBV7-2, the J call TRBJ2-1; TRBD1 aligns across 8 bases. Trimming removed 5 bases from V and 2 bases from J; junction bases left unmatched: 8. Germline V gives CDR1 SGHTA, CDR2 FQGNSA. The CDR3 contains 16 residues.

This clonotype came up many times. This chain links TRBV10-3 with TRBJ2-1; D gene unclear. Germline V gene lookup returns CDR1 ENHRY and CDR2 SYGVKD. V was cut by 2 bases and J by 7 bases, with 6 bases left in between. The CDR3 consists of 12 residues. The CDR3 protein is CAISERENEQFF. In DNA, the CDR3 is TGTGCCATCAGTGAGCGAGAGAATGAGCAGTTCTTC.

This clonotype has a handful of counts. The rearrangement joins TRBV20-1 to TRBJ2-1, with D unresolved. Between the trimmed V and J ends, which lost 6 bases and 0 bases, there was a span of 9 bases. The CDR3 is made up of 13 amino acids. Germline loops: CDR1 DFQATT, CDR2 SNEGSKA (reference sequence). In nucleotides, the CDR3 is TGCAGTGCGCGCGAGAGCTCCTACAATGAGCAGTTCTTC. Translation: CSARESSYNEQFF.

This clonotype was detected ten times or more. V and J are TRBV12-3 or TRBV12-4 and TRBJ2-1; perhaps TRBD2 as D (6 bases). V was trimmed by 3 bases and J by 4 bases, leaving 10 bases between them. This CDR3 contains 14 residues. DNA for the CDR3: TGTGCCAGCAGTTTCTCGACTAGTTACAATGAGCAGTTCTTC. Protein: CASSFSTSYNEQFF.

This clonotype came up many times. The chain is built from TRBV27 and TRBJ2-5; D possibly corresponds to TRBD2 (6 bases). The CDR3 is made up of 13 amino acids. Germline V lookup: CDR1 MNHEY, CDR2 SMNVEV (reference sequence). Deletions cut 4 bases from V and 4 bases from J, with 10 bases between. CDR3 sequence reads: CASSYMGGETQYF. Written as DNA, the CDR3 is TGTGCCAGCAGTTACATGGGGGGAGAGACCCAGTACTTC.

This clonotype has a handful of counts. The CDR3 is CASSRNTEAFF. CDR3 sequence (DNA): TGTGCCAGCAGTCGAAACACTGAAGCTTTCTTT. This chain connects TRBV6-5 to TRBJ1-1; D unresolved. V was trimmed by 5 bases and J by 2 bases, leaving 3 bases between them. Germline values: CDR1 MNHEY, CDR2 SVGAGI. This CDR3 spans 11 amino acids.

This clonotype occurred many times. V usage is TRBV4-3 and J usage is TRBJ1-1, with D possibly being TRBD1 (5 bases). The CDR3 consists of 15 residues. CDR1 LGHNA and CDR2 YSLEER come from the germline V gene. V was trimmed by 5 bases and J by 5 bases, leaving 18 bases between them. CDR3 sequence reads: CASSNKHQGLTEAFF. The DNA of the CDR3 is TGCGCCAGCAGCAACAAGCATCAGGGTTTGACTGAAGCTTTCTTT.

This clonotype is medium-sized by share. The CDR3 here is CASSLTSGYNEQFF. DNA for the CDR3: TGTGCCAGCAGCTTAACTAGCGGCTACAATGAGCAGTTCTTC. The V call is TRBV5-6, the J call TRBJ2-1; 8 nucleotides agree with TRBD2. This CDR3 is 14 amino acids long. Germline CDR1 reads SGHDT; CDR2 reads YYEEEE. The V gene end was trimmed by 2 bases and the J gene end by 3 bases; junction bases not matched to a gene: 1.

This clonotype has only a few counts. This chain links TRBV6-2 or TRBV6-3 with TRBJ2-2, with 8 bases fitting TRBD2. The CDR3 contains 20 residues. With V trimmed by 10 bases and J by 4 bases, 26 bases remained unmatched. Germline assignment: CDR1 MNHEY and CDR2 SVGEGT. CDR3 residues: CATIRMKLAEGRMVTGELFF. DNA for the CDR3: TGTGCCACAATCCGGATGAAACTAGCGGAAGGACGGATGGTCACCGGGGAGCTGTTTTTT.

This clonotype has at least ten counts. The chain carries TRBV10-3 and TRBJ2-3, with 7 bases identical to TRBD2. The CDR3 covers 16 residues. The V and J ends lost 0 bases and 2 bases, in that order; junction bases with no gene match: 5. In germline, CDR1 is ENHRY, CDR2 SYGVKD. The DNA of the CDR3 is TGTGCCATCAGTGAGTCTGCTAGCGGTGACACAGATACGCAGTATTTT. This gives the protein CAISESASGDTDTQYF.

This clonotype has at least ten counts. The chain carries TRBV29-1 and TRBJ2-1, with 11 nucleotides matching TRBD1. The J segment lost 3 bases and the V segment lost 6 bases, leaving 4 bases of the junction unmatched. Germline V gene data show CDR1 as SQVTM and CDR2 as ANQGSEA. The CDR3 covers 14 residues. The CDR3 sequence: CSVAGTGGYNEQFF. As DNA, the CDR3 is TGCAGCGTGGCCGGGACAGGGGGCTACAATGAGCAGTTCTTC.

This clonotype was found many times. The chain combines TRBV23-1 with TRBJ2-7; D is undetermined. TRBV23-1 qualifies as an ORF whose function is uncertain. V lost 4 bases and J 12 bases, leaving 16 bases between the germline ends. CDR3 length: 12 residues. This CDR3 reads CASSPPSRRVYF. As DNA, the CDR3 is TGCGCCAGCAGTCCCCCGAGCCGTAGGGTGTACTTC.

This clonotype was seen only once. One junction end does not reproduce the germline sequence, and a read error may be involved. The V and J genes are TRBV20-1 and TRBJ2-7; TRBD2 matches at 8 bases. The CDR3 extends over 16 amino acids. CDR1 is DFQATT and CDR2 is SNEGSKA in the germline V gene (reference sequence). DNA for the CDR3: TGCACTGCTAGAGATCGTGACGGGAGGGAAATATACGAGCAGTACTTC. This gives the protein CTARDRDGREIYEQYF.

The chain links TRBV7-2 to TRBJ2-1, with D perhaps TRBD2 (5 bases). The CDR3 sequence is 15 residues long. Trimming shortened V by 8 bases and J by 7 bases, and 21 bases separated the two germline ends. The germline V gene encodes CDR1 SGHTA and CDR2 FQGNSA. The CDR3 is CASVPGIRCGNEQFF. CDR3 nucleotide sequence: TGTGCCAGCGTCCCCGGGATCCGCTGCGGAAATGAGCAGTTCTTC. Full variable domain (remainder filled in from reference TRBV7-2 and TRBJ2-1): GAGVSQSPSNKVTEKGKDVELRCDPISGHTALYWYRQSLGQGLEFLIYFQGNSAPDKSGLPSDRFSAERTGGSVSTLTIQRTQQEDSAVYLCASVPGIRCGNEQFFGPGTRLTVL.

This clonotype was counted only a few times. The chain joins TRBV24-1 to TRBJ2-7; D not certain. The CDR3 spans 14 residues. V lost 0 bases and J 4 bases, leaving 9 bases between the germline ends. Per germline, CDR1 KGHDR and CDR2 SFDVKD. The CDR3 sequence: CATSDLPPSYEQYF. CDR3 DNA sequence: TGTGCCACCAGTGATTTGCCCCCGAGTTACGAGCAGTACTTC.